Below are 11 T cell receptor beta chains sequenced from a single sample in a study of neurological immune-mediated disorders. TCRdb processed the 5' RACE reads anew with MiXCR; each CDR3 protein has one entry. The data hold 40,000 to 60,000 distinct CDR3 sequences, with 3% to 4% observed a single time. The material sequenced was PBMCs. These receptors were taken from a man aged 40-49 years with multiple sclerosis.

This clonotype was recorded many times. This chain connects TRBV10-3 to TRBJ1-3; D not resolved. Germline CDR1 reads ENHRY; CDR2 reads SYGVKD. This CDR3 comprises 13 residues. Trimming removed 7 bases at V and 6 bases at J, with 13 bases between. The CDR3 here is CAITPAPANTIYF. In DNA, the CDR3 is TGTGCCATCACCCCGGCCCCGGCAAACACCATATATTTT.

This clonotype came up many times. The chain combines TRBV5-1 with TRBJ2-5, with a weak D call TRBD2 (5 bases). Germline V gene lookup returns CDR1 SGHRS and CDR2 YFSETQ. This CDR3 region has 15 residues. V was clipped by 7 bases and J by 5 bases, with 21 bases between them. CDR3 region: CASAPGGRRWETQYF. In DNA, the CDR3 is TGCGCCAGCGCACCCGGAGGTAGGCGATGGGAGACCCAGTACTTC. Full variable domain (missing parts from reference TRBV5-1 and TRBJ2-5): KAGVTQTPRYLIKTRGQQVTLSCSPISGHRSVSWYQQTPGQGLQFLFEYFSETQRNKGNFPGRFSGRQFSNSRSEMNVSTLELGDSALYLCASAPGGRRWETQYFGPGTRLLVL.

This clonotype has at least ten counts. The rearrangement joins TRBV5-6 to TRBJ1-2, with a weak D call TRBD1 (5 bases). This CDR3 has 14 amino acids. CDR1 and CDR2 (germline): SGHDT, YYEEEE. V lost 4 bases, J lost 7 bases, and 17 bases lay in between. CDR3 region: CASSPLRGRFGYTF. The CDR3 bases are TGTGCCAGCAGCCCCCTCCGGGGGAGATTTGGCTACACCTTC.

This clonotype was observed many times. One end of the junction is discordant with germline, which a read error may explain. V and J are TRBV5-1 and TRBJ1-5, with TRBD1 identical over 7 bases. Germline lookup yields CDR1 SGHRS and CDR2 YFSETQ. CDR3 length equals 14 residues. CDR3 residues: CASSLGDSGQPQNF. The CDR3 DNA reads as TGCGCCAGCAGCTTGGGGGACAGTGGACAGCCCCAGAATTTT.

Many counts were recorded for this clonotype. The DNA for the CDR3 is TGTGCCAGCAGTTTGACAGGGTCGGAGTCAATCGCCCTAAATGAAAAACTGTTTTTT. Its protein product is CASSLTGSESIALNEKLFF. The chain carries TRBV6-5 and TRBJ1-4; TRBD1 matches 7 bases. The CDR3 length is 19 residues. The germline CDR1 and CDR2 sequences are MNHEY and SVGAGI. V dropped 4 bases and J dropped 5; count of bases not matched to a gene: 19.

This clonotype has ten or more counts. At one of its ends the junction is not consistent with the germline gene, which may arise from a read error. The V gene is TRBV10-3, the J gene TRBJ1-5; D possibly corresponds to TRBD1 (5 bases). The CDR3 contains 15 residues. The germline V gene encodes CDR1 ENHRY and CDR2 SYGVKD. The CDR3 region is CAIILARGPGQPQNF. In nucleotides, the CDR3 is TGTGCCATCATTCTTGCGAGGGGACCGGGTCAGCCCCAGAATTTT.

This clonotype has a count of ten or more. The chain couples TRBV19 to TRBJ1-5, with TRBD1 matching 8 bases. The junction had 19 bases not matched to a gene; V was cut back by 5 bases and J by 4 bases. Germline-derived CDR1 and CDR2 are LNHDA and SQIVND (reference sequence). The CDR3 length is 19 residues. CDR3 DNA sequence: TGTGCCAGTAGTGGACAGGGTCGCAAACCCTTTGCAATTAATCAGCCCCAGCATTTT. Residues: CASSGQGRKPFAINQPQHF.

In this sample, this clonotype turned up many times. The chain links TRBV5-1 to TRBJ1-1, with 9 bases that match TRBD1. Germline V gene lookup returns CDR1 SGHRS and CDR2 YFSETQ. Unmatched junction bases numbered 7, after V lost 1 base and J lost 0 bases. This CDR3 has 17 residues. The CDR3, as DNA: TGCGCCAGCAGCTTGCGTCCGACAGGGGGGATGAACACTGAAGCTTTCTTT. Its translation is CASSLRPTGGMNTEAFF.

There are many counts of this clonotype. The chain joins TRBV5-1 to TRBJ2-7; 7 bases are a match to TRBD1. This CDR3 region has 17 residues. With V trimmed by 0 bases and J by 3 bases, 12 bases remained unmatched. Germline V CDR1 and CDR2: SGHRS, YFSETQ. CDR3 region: CASSLARGSLTIYEQYF. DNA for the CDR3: TGCGCCAGCAGCTTGGCCAGGGGGAGCCTGACCATCTACGAGCAGTACTTC.

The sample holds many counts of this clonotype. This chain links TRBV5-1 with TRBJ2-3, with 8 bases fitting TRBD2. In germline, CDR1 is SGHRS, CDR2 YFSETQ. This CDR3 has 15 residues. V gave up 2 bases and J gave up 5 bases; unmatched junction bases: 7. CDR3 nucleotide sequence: TGCGCCAGCAGCTTCTCCGGGGGGGCCCAAGATACGCAGTATTTT. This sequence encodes CASSFSGGAQDTQYF.

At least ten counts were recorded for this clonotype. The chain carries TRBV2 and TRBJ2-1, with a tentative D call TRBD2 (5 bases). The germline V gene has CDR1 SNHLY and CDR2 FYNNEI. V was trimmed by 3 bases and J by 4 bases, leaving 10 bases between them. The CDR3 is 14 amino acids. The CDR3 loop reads CASSEEAVYNEQFF. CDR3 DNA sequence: TGTGCCAGCAGTGAGGAGGCGGTTTACAATGAGCAGTTCTTC.